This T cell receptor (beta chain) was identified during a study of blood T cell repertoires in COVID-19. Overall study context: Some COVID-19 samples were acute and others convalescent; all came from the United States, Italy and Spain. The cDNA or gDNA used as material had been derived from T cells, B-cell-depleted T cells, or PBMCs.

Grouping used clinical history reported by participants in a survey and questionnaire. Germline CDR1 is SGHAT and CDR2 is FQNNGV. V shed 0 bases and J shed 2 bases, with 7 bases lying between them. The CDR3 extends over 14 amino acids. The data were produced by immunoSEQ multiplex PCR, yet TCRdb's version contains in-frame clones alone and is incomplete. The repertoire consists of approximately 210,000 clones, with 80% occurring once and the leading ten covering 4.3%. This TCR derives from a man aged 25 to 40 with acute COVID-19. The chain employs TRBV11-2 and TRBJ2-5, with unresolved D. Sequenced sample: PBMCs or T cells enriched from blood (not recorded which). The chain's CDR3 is CASSLERWQETQYF. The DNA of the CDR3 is TGTGCCAGCAGCTTAGAGAGGTGGCAAGAGACCCAGTACTTC.